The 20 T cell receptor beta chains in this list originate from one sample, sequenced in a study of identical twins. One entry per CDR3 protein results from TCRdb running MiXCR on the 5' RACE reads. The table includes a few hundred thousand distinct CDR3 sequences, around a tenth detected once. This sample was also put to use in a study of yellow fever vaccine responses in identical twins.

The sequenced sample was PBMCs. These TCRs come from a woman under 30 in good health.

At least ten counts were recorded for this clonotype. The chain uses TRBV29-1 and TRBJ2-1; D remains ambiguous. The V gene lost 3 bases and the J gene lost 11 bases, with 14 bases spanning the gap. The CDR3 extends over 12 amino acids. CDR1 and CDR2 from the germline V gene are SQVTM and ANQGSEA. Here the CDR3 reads CSVEVETMKQFF. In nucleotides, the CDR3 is TGCAGCGTTGAGGTAGAGACAATGAAGCAGTTCTTC.

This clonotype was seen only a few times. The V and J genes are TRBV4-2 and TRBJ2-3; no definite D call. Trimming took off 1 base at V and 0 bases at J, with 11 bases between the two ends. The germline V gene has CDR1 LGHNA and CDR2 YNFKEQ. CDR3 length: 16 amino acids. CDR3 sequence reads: CASSQASGPSTDTQYF. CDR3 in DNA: TGTGCCAGCAGCCAAGCTTCCGGGCCTAGCACAGATACGCAGTATTTT.

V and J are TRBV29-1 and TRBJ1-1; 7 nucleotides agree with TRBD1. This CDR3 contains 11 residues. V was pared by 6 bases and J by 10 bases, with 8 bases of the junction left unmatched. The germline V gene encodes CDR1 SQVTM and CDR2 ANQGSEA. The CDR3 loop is CSVPRAGGAFF. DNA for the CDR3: TGCAGCGTCCCCAGGGCAGGGGGAGCTTTCTTT.

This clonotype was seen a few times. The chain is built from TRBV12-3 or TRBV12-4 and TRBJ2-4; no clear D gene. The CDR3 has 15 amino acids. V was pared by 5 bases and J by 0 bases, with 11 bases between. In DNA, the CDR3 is TGTGCCAGCAGTCCCCGGGTTCTAGCCAAAAACATTCAGTACTTC. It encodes CASSPRVLAKNIQYF.

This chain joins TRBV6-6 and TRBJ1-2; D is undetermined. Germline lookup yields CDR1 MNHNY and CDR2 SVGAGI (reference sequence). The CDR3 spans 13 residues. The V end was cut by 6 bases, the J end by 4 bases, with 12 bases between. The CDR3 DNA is TGTGCCAGCAGCCCGGACGGTGGCTATGGCTACACCTTC. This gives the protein CASSPDGGYGYTF.

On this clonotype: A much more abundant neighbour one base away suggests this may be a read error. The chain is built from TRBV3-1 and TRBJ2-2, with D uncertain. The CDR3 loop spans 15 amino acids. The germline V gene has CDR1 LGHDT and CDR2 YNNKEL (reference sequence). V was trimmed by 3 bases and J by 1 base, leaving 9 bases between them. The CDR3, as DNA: TGTGCCAGCAGCCATTACGACGTGAACACCGGGGAGCTGTTTTTT. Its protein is CASSHYDVNTGELFF. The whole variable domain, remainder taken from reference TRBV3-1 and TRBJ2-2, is DTAVSQTPKYLVTQMGNDKSIKCEQNLGHDTMYWYKQDSKKFLKIMFSYNNKELIINETVPNRFSPKSPDKAHLNLHINSLELGDSAVYFCASSHYDVNTGELFFGEGSRLTVL.

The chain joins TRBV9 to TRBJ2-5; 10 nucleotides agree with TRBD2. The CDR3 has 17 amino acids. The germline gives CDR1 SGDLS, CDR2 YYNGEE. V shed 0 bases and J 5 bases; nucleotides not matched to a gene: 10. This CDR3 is CASSVDGSGGALETQYF. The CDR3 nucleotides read TGTGCCAGCAGCGTAGACGGGAGCGGGGGGGCCCTGGAGACCCAGTACTTC. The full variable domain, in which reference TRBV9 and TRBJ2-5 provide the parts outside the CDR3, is DSGVTQTPKHLITATGQRVTLRCSPRSGDLSVYWYQQSLDQGLQFLIQYYNGEERAKGNILERFSAQQFPDLHSELNLSSLELGDSALYFCASSVDGSGGALETQYFGPGTRLLVL.

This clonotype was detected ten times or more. The DNA of the CDR3 is TGTGCCAGCAGCTTAGTTGCCGGGGTCGAGCAGTACTTC. Its translation: CASSLVAGVEQYF. The chain is built from TRBV7-9 and TRBJ2-7; D may be TRBD2 (5 bases). V was trimmed by 1 base and J by 6 bases, leaving 10 bases between them. Germline-derived CDR1 and CDR2 are SEHNR and FQNEAQ (reference sequence). This CDR3 spans 13 amino acids. Using reference TRBV7-9 and TRBJ2-7 for the parts outside the CDR3, the full variable domain is DTGVSQNPRHKITKRGQNVTFRCDPISEHNRLYWYRQTLGQGPEFLTYFQNEAQLEKSRLLSDRFSAERPKGSFSTLEIQRTEQGDSAMYLCASSLVAGVEQYFGPGTRLTVT.

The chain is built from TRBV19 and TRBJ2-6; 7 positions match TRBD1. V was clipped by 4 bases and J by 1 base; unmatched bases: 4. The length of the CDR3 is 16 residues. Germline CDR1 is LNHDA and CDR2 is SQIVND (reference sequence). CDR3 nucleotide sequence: TGTGCCAGTAGTAACCCGACAGGGTCTGGGGCCAACGTCCTGACTTTC. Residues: CASSNPTGSGANVLTF.

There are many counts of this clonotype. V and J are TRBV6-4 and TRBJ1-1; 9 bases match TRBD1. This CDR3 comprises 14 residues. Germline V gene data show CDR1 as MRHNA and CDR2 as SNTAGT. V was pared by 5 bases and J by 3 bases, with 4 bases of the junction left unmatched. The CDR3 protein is CASSPDRGDTEAFF. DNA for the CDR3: TGTGCCAGCAGTCCCGACAGGGGGGACACTGAAGCTTTCTTT.

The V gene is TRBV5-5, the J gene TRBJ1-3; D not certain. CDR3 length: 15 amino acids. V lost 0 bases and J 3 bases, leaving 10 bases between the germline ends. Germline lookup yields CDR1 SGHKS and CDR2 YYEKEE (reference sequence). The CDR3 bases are TGTGCCAGCAGCTTGGGCGGCGGCATTGGAAACACCATATATTTT. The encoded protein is CASSLGGGIGNTIYF.

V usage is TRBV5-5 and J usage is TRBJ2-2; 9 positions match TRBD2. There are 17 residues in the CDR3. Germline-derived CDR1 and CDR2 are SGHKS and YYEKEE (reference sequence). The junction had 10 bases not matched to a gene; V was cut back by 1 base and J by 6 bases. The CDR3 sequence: CASSLLPGLASSGELFF. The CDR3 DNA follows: TGTGCCAGCAGCTTGTTGCCCGGACTAGCGTCATCCGGGGAGCTGTTTTTT. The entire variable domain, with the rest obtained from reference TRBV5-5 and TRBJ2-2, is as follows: DAGVTQSPTHLIKTRGQQVTLRCSPISGHKSVSWYQQVLGQGPQFIFQYYEKEERGRGNFPDRFSARQFPNYSSELNVNALLLGDSALYLCASSLLPGLASSGELFFGEGSRLTVL.

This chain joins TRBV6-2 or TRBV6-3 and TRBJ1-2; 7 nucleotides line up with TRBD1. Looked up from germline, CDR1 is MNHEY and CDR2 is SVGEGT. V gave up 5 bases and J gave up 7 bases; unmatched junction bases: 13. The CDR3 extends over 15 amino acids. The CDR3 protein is CASSNPDRAVFGYTF. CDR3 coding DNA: TGTGCCAGCAGTAACCCTGACAGGGCGGTATTTGGCTACACCTTC.

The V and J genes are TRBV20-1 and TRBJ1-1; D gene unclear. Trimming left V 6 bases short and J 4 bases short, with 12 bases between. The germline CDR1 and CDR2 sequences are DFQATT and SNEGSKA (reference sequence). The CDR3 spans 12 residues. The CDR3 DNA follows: TGCAGTGCCCTCGACCCCGGCACTGAAGCTTTCTTT. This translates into CSALDPGTEAFF.

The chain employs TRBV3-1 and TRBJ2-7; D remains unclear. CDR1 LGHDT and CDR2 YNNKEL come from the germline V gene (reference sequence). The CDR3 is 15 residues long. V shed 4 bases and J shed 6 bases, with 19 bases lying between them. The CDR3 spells CASSRRGAPAGEQYF. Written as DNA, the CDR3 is TGTGCCAGCAGCCGAAGAGGAGCCCCGGCCGGCGAGCAGTACTTC.

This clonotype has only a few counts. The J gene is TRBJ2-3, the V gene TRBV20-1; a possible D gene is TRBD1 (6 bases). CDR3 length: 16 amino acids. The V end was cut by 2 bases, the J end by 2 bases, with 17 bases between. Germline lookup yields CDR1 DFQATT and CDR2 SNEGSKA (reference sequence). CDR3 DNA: TGCAGTGCTAGAAGGGGCGGACAGCCGCTCACAGATACGCAGTATTTT. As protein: CSARRGGQPLTDTQYF.

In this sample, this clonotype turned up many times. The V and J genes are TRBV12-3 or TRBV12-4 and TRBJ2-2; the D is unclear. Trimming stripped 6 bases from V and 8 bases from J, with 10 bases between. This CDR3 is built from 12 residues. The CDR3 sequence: CASSRNGGELFF. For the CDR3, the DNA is TGTGCCAGCAGCCGAAATGGGGGGGAGCTGTTTTTT.

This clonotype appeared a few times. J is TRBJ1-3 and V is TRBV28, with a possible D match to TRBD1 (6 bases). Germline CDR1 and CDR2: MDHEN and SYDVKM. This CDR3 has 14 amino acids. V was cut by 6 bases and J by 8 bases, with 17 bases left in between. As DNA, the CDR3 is TGTGCCAGCAGCCCTGGACAGTCGGGGGACACCATATATTTT. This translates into CASSPGQSGDTIYF.

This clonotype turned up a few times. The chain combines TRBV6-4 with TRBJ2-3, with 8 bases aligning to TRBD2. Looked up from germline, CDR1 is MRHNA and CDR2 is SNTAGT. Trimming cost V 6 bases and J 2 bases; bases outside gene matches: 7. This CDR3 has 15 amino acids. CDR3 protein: CASSVGGGNTDTQYF. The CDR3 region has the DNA TGTGCCAGCAGCGTCGGCGGGGGGAACACAGATACGCAGTATTTT.

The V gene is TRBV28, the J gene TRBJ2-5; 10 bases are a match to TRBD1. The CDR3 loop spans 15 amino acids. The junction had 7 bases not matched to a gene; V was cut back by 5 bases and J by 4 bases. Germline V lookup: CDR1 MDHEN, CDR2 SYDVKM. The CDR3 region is CASSPGTGEAETQYF. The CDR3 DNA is TGTGCCAGCAGTCCGGGGACAGGGGAGGCAGAGACCCAGTACTTC.